The 32 T cell receptor beta chains below come from one sample, sequenced in a study of T cell repertoires in cytomegalovirus infection. These receptors lack a known antigen. In TCRdb, the reads were re-called with MiXCR into one record per CDR3 protein. The sample consists of 370,000 or so distinct CDR3 sequences, 34% of them appearing once. The sample here was cultured PBMCs, taken from culture after CMV antigen stimulation. The receptor set was obtained from a human donor in good health (CMV status not recorded). Some clones in this sample may be carry-over from other donors' samples.

The chain recombines TRBV19 with TRBJ1-6; 7 positions agree with TRBD1. After removal of 7 bases from V and 7 bases from J, the junction contained 10 bases not matched to a gene. Germline V gene sequence: CDR1 LNHDA, CDR2 SQIVND (reference sequence). This CDR3 is 15 amino acids long. CDR3: CASTLEGASNSPLHF. The CDR3 DNA sequence: TGTGCCAGTACCTTGGAGGGGGCTAGCAATTCACCCCTCCACTTT.

V and J are TRBV5-1 and TRBJ1-2; D is unclear. This CDR3 region has 14 residues. Germline V gene data show CDR1 as SGHRS and CDR2 as YFSETQ. Trimming removed 0 bases at V and 4 bases at J, with 10 bases between. The CDR3: CASSLEGSLYGYTF. Written as DNA, the CDR3 is TGCGCCAGCAGCTTGGAGGGCAGTCTCTATGGCTACACCTTC.

This sequence joins TRBV7-2 and TRBJ2-5; perhaps TRBD1 as D (5 bases). This CDR3 has 14 residues. V was trimmed by 3 bases and J by 1 base, leaving 9 bases between them. Germline V gene sequence: CDR1 SGHTA, CDR2 FQGNSA. CDR3 DNA: TGTGCCAGCAGCTTCAGGGTGGGCCAAGAGACCCAGTACTTC. It specifies CASSFRVGQETQYF.

The chain joins TRBV7-9 to TRBJ2-1; perhaps D is TRBD1 or TRBD2 (6 bases each). Trimming cost V 0 bases and J 9 bases, with 12 bases left between them. Looked up from germline, CDR1 is SEHNR and CDR2 is FQNEAQ (reference sequence). This CDR3 comprises 14 residues. The CDR3 region is CASSLASWGAEQFF. CDR3 nucleotides: TGTGCCAGCAGCTTAGCCTCCTGGGGGGCTGAGCAGTTCTTC.

This clonotype has only a few counts. The gene calls are TRBV11-2 and TRBJ2-7, with unresolved D. The CDR3 consists of 15 residues. V lost 2 bases and J 2 bases, leaving 13 bases between the germline ends. Germline V gives CDR1 SGHAT, CDR2 FQNNGV. The CDR3 protein is CASSLNLYQPYEQYF. CDR3 nucleotide sequence: TGTGCCAGCAGCTTAAATTTATACCAGCCCTACGAGCAGTACTTC. The full variable domain, in which reference TRBV11-2 and TRBJ2-7 provide the parts outside the CDR3, is EAGVAQSPRYKIIEKRQSVAFWCNPISGHATLYWYQQILGQGPKLLIQFQNNGVVDDSQLPKDRFSAERLKGVDSTLKIQPAKLEDSAVYLCASSLNLYQPYEQYFGPGTRLTVT.

The rearrangement links TRBV5-1 to TRBJ2-1, with a tentative D call TRBD2 (6 bases). V was trimmed by 3 bases and J by 4 bases, leaving 17 bases between them. Germline V lookup: CDR1 SGHRS, CDR2 YFSETQ. This CDR3 contains 16 residues. DNA for the CDR3: TGCGCCAGCAGCTGGCAGCCGACGGGGGTGTACAATGAGCAGTTCTTC. This encodes CASSWQPTGVYNEQFF.

CDR3 sequence reads: CASSQVRGQLGNEQFF. Written as DNA, the CDR3 is TGCGCCAGCAGCCAGGTTAGGGGGCAATTAGGCAATGAGCAGTTCTTC. The J gene is TRBJ2-1, the V gene TRBV4-1; 7 bases line up with TRBD1. The trim removed 3 bases at V and 6 bases at J, leaving 11 bases unmatched. The V gene's germline CDR1 is MGHRA and CDR2 YSYEKL. There are 16 residues in the CDR3.

This sequence joins TRBV4-1 and TRBJ1-1, with D perhaps TRBD1 (5 bases). CDR1 and CDR2 from the germline V gene are MGHRA and YSYEKL. This CDR3 has 16 amino acids. V was shortened by 3 bases and J by 3 bases, with 17 bases between the two germline ends. This chain's CDR3 is CASSHGGVLVDTEAFF. CDR3 coding DNA: TGCGCCAGCAGCCACGGAGGGGTCCTGGTCGACACTGAAGCTTTCTTT.

This clonotype was detected a few times. The chain couples TRBV7-2 to TRBJ1-1; D uncertain. Trimming shortened V by 6 bases and J by 2 bases, and 13 bases separated the two germline ends. The CDR3 extends over 14 amino acids. Germline V gene lookup returns CDR1 SGHTA and CDR2 FQGNSA. CDR3 sequence: CASSEVRPNTEAFF. CDR3 DNA: TGTGCCAGCAGTGAGGTCAGACCTAACACTGAAGCTTTCTTT.

This clonotype appeared a few times. The genes are TRBV7-6 and TRBJ2-3; 12 bases agree with TRBD2. Per germline, CDR1 SGHVS and CDR2 FNYEAQ. The CDR3 contains 16 residues. V was pared by 5 bases and J by 2 bases, with 5 bases of the junction left unmatched. For the CDR3, the DNA is TGTGCCAGCAGCCCACTAGCGGGAGGAACCACAGATACGCAGTATTTT. Residues: CASSPLAGGTTDTQYF.

This clonotype was detected only a few times. The J gene is TRBJ1-6, the V gene TRBV7-8; D is ambiguous. V dropped 0 bases and J dropped 7 bases, with 4 bases sitting between them. The CDR3 sequence is 13 residues long. Germline V gene lookup returns CDR1 SGHVS and CDR2 FQNEAQ. The CDR3 protein is CASSLALNSPLHF. DNA for the CDR3: TGTGCCAGCAGCTTAGCGTTGAATTCACCCCTCCACTTT.

This sequence joins TRBV4-1 and TRBJ2-6; no clear D. The CDR3 runs to 18 residues. The ends were cut back, 4 bases at V and 0 bases at J, with 16 bases in the middle. From germline, CDR1 is MGHRA and CDR2 YSYEKL. For the CDR3, the DNA is TGCGCCAGCAGCCCCGGGCGGATATGGGGCTCTGGGGCCAACGTCCTGACTTTC. As protein: CASSPGRIWGSGANVLTF.

This clonotype was seen a handful of times. V gene TRBV20-1 combines with J gene TRBJ2-3; TRBD2 aligns across 8 bases. The germline V gene has CDR1 DFQATT and CDR2 SNEGSKA (reference sequence). The CDR3 has 13 residues. This CDR3 reads CSTLRGGRDTQYF. The CDR3 nucleotides read TGCAGCACGCTCCGGGGCGGGAGGGATACGCAGTATTTT.

This clonotype has more than one count but fewer than ten. The chain uses TRBV11-2 and TRBJ2-2; weak D call: TRBD2 (6 bases). This CDR3 has 15 residues. The V gene lost 3 bases and the J gene lost 6 bases, with 14 bases spanning the gap. The germline gives CDR1 SGHAT, CDR2 FQNNGV. As DNA, the CDR3 is TGTGCCAGCAGCTTTGAAACGGGAGTCGCCGGGGAGCTGTTTTTT. This encodes CASSFETGVAGELFF.

In this sample, this clonotype turned up a few times. The chain employs TRBV7-2 and TRBJ2-1; perhaps D is TRBD1 or TRBD2 (6 bases each). The CDR3 sequence is 16 residues long. Trimming shortened V by 5 bases and J by 1 base, and 15 bases separated the two germline ends. Germline V CDR1 and CDR2: SGHTA, FQGNSA. CDR3: CASSLQGSGSYNEQFF. For the CDR3, the DNA is TGTGCCAGCAGCCTCCAGGGGAGCGGGTCCTACAATGAGCAGTTCTTC.

The J gene is TRBJ1-5, the V gene TRBV12-3 or TRBV12-4; the match to TRBD1 covers 9 bases. V trimming: 6 bases; J trimming: 5 bases; junction bases outside the gene matches: 11. The CDR3 runs to 16 residues. The CDR3 is CASSPRGTGTYQPQHF. Written as DNA, the CDR3 is TGTGCCAGCAGCCCCCGGGGGACAGGGACTTATCAGCCCCAGCATTTT.

The J gene is TRBJ1-5, the V gene TRBV29-1; tentative D call: TRBD1 (5 bases). Trimming removed 7 bases from V and 3 bases from J, with 13 bases in between. The length of the CDR3 is 13 residues. Per germline, CDR1 SQVTM and CDR2 ANQGSEA. The CDR3 protein is CSAARGINQPQHF. The CDR3 DNA reads TGCAGCGCCGCGAGGGGTATCAATCAGCCCCAGCATTTT.

In this sample, this clonotype turned up many times. The chain joins TRBV7-2 to TRBJ2-7; TRBD2 matches 12 bases. V shed 5 bases and J 5 bases; nucleotides not matched to a gene: 7. Germline values: CDR1 SGHTA, CDR2 FQGNSA. CDR3 length equals 15 residues. The CDR3: CASSNLAGGSHEQYV. In DNA, the CDR3 is TGTGCCAGCAGCAATCTAGCGGGAGGGAGCCACGAGCAGTACGTC.

This clonotype came up many times. Here the CDR3 DNA reads TGTGCCAGCAGTTTGACAGGGCAGGGTAGCAATCAGCCCCAGCATTTT. Amino acids: CASSLTGQGSNQPQHF. V usage is TRBV7-2 and J usage is TRBJ1-5, with TRBD1 matching over 7 bases. Unmatched junction bases numbered 8, after V lost 6 bases and J lost 0 bases. Germline-derived CDR1 and CDR2 are SGHTA and FQGNSA. The CDR3 spans 16 residues.

This clonotype was observed a handful of times. The gene calls are TRBV27 and TRBJ2-3; TRBD1 agrees at 8 bases. In germline, CDR1 is MNHEY, CDR2 SMNVEV (reference sequence). With V trimmed by 6 bases and J by 1 base, 9 bases remained unmatched. This CDR3 spans 16 amino acids. The CDR3, as DNA: TGTGCCAGCAGGATTCAGGGGGCAGAGGGCACAGATACGCAGTATTTT. The encoded protein is CASRIQGAEGTDTQYF.

The chain links TRBV5-6 to TRBJ1-2; TRBD1 might be the D (5 bases). The CDR3 sequence is 13 residues long. V dropped 1 base and J dropped 4 bases, with 8 bases sitting between them. Germline-derived CDR1 and CDR2 are SGHDT and YYEEEE. CDR3 sequence reads: CASSLRQGYGYTF. CDR3 in DNA: TGTGCCAGCAGCTTGAGGCAGGGCTATGGCTACACCTTC.

This clonotype was detected a few times. The V call is TRBV7-2, the J call TRBJ2-3, with D perhaps assigned TRBD1 or TRBD2 (5 bases each). The ends were cut back, 5 bases at V and 4 bases at J, with 22 bases in the middle. Germline loops: CDR1 SGHTA, CDR2 FQGNSA. This CDR3 has 17 residues. This CDR3 reads CASSPRGGPYLADTQYF. The CDR3 DNA sequence: TGTGCCAGCAGCCCACGTGGGGGACCCTACCTCGCAGATACGCAGTATTTT.

This clonotype was observed a handful of times. This chain uses TRBV5-1 with TRBJ1-2; unclear D gene. Germline V gives CDR1 SGHRS, CDR2 YFSETQ. V was shortened by 0 bases and J by 8 bases, with 17 bases between the two germline ends. This CDR3 contains 15 residues. This chain's CDR3 is CASSLVGDQVGGYTF. In nucleotides, the CDR3 is TGCGCCAGCAGCTTGGTGGGTGATCAGGTGGGAGGCTACACCTTC.

This chain connects TRBV28 to TRBJ1-4, with no clear D. CDR3 length: 14 amino acids. V was shortened by 6 bases and J by 6 bases, with 14 bases between the two germline ends. Germline CDR1 and CDR2: MDHEN and SYDVKM. The CDR3: CASSKTSRDEKLFF. CDR3 in DNA: TGTGCCAGCAGCAAAACCTCAAGGGATGAAAAACTGTTTTTT.

This clonotype has more than one count but fewer than ten. In nucleotides, the CDR3 is TGTGCCAGCAGCCAAGAGGCTAGCGGGAGGGCCGCGTTCTTC. Encoded protein: CASSQEASGRAAFF. V usage is TRBV4-2 and J usage is TRBJ2-1; 12 bases fit TRBD2. The CDR3 covers 14 residues. V was clipped by 0 bases and J by 15 bases; unmatched bases: 6. In germline, CDR1 is LGHNA, CDR2 YNFKEQ.

This clonotype was detected ten times or more. This CDR3 is CASSPRAPFNEKLFF. Here the CDR3 DNA reads TGTGCCAGCAGCCCCCGGGCTCCATTCAATGAAAAACTGTTTTTT. V and J are TRBV7-8 and TRBJ1-4; the D is unclear. The CDR3 length is 15 residues. Trimming cost V 5 bases and J 5 bases, with 15 bases left between them. CDR1 SGHVS and CDR2 FQNEAQ come from the germline V gene.

The V and J genes are TRBV4-1 and TRBJ2-1; maybe TRBD2 (6 bases). V was cut by 3 bases and J by 6 bases, with 12 bases left in between. The CDR3 consists of 14 residues. Germline lookup yields CDR1 MGHRA and CDR2 YSYEKL. The CDR3 sequence is CASSQTSGANEQFF. CDR3 sequence (DNA): TGCGCCAGCAGCCAGACTAGTGGTGCCAATGAGCAGTTCTTC.

This chain uses TRBV5-6 with TRBJ2-1; perhaps D is TRBD1 or TRBD2 (5 bases each). Germline CDR1 and CDR2: SGHDT and YYEEEE. This CDR3 is built from 13 residues. The V end was cut by 4 bases, the J end by 7 bases, with 12 bases between. The CDR3 sequence is CASSGTLFNEQFF. CDR3 sequence (DNA): TGTGCCAGCAGCGGGACCCTCTTTAATGAGCAGTTCTTC. The variable domain in full, with the rest retrieved from reference TRBV5-6 and TRBJ2-1, is DAGVTQSPTHLIKTRGQQVTLRCSPKSGHDTVSWYQQALGQGPQFIFQYYEEEERQRGNFPDRFSGHQFPNYSSELNVNALLLGDSALYLCASSGTLFNEQFFGPGTRLTVL.

The V call is TRBV4-1, the J call TRBJ2-1, with 9 bases matching TRBD2. Germline trimming cut 1 base from V and 6 bases from J; bases unmatched to any gene: 4. The CDR3 runs 15 residues. Germline V gives CDR1 MGHRA, CDR2 YSYEKL. The CDR3 reads CASSQVAGVGNEQFF. The CDR3 nucleotides read TGCGCCAGCAGCCAAGTAGCGGGAGTGGGCAATGAGCAGTTCTTC.

This clonotype was detected ten times or more. The V call is TRBV4-3, the J call TRBJ1-2; D unclear. V gave up 0 bases and J gave up 7 bases, with 18 bases separating them. The CDR3 totals 16 residues. Per the germline V gene, CDR1 is LGHNA and CDR2 is YSLEER. The CDR3 bases are TGCGCCAGCAGCCAAGATCGCGACGGCATGAGCCGTGGCTACACCTTC. Translating gives CASSQDRDGMSRGYTF.

This clonotype was observed a few times. The J gene is TRBJ2-1, the V gene TRBV28, with TRBD2 matching 12 bases. The CDR3 is made up of 15 amino acids. V shed 2 bases, J shed 7 bases, and the junction held 3 bases outside the gene matches. The V gene's germline CDR1 is MDHEN and CDR2 SYDVKM. The DNA of the CDR3 is TGTGCCAGCAGTTTAGCCGGGACTAGCGGGAATGAGCAGTTCTTC. Its protein is CASSLAGTSGNEQFF.

This clonotype was counted once. At one end the junction does not follow the germline gene, possibly because of a read error. The chain has TRBV4-2 and TRBJ2-1, with TRBD2 identical over 8 bases. Germline V CDR1 and CDR2: LGHNA, YNFKEQ. The CDR3 is made up of 15 amino acids. The CDR3 DNA is TGTGCCAGCAGCCAAGGGTCGGAAACCGGGACTAGGAAGGTCTTC. Protein: CASSQGSETGTRKVF.